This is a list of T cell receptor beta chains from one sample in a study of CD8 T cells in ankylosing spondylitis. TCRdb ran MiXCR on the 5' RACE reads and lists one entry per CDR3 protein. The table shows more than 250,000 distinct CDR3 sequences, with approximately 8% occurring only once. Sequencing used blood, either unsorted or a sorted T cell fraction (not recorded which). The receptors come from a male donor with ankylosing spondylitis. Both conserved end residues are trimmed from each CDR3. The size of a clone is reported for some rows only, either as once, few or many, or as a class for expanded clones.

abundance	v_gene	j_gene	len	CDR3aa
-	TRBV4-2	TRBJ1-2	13	ASSLKDRGGFGYT
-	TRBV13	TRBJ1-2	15	ASTRGAGVLISDGYT
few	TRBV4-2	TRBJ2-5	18	ASSQDWGLAGGSYQETQY
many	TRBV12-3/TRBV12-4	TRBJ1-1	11	ASSRQGLTEAF
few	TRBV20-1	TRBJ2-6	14	SGTGQGDSGANVLT
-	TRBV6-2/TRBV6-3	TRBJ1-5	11	ASRDNSNQPQH
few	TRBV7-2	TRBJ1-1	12	ASSLYPMNTEAF
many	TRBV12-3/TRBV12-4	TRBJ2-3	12	ASSLGGSADTQY
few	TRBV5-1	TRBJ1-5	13	ASSLEGQGNQPQH
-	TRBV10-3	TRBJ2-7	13	AISDQQGGTYEQY
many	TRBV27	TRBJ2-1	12	ASSPGTSEDEQF
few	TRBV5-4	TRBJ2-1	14	ASSRGLAGTYNEQF
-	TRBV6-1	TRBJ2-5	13	ASNVNRVAGETQY
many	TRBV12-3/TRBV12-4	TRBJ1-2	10	ASSWDVQGGT
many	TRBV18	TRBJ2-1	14	ASSQRQGGYYNEQF
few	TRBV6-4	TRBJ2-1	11	ASSDSRDNEQF
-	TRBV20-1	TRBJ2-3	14	SARDPGGRAADTQY
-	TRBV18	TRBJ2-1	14	ASSPQVGSSYNEQF
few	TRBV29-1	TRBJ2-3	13	SVDPGLANADTQY
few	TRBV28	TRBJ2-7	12	ASSLSVGPYEQY
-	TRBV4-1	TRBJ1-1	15	ASSQGDSSTKNTEAF
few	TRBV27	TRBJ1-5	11	ASRGAFNQPQH
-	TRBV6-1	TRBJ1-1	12	ASRRVVGDTEAF
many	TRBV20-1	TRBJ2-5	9	SARGRETQY
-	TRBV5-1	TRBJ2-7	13	ASSLGVGRSYEQY
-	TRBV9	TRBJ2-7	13	ASSVVPGPNAEQY
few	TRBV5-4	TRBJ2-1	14	ASRNSRDRVHNEQF
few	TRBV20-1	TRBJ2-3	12	SGKRNSSTDTQY
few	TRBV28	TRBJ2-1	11	ASSLQGFDEQF
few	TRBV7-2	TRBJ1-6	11	ASGIGYNSPLH
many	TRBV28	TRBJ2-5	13	ASSLIGSRDETQY
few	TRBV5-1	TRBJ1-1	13	ASSSLTGGRTEAF
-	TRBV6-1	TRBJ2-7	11	ASSWGQGFEQY
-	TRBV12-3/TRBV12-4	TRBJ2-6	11	ASESSGANILT
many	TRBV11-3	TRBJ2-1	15	ASSLGLAGYSYNEQF
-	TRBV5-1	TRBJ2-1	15	ASSLLHGLAGLDEQF
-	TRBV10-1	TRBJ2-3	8	ASSETTQY
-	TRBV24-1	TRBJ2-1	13	ATSDPRQSYNEQF
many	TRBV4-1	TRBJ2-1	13	ASSQGQLGRNEQF
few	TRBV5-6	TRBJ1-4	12	ASRDRGGKEKLF
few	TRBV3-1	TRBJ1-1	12	ASSQRGRNTEAF
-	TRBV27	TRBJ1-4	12	ASSFRGTNEKLF
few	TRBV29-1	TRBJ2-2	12	SARLALDTGELF
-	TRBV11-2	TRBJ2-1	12	ASNLAGAYNEQF
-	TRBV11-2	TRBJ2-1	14	ASSPTSTRLKNEQF
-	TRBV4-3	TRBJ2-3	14	ARIMEADPSTDTQY
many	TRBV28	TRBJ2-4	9	ASISENIQY
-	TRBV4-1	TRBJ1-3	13	ASSQDLGPGNTIH
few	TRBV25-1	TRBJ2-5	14	ASSGRLNRGRETQY
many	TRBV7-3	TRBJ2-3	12	ASAPGLTTDTQY
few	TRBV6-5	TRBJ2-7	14	ASSYSNSRVAYEQY
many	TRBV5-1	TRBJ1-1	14	ASSLVLRGRQTEAF
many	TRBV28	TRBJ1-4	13	ASRGRDVSNEKLF
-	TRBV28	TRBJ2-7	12	ASSLRDRAYEQY
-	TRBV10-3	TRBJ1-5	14	AISESWGLSNQPQH
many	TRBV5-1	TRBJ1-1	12	ASSLHLGGTEAF
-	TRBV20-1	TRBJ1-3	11	SAPDSGRNTIY